These T cell receptor beta chains were read from a single sample in a study of long-term antiretroviral therapy in people with HIV. Method: immunoSEQ multiplex PCR; TCRdb's copy keeps in-frame clones and lacks some. The table records around 15,000 clones, over 70% of them present only once. The specimen comprised unsorted PBMCs, sampled 2.1 years after starting antiretroviral therapy. The source of these receptors is a man aged 40-55 years with HIV. Each CDR3 is given with its conserved first and last residue. The D gene is left open where the match is weak. The size field is filled for only some rows; it gives once, few, many or a size class.

TRBJ1-2,TRBV5-4,TRBD1,once,TGTGCCAGCAGCTTCCCGGGACAGCCGAACTATGGCTACACCTTC,CASSFPGQPNYGYTF
TRBJ2-5,TRBV5-5,TRBD1,.,TGTGCCAGCAGCTATGCGACAGGGGGCCGAGAGACCCAGTACTTC,CASSYATGGRETQYF
TRBJ1-2,TRBV4-1,.,.,TGCGCCAGCAGCCTTTCTAACAGGGAGATCTATGGCTACACCTTC,CASSLSNREIYGYTF
TRBJ1-1,TRBV30,.,.,TGTGCCTGGAGGAGGGACGCAGACACTGAAGCTTTCTTT,CAWRRDADTEAFF
TRBJ2-7,TRBV5-1,.,.,TGCGCCAGCAGCTTGTCAACAGGAGACGAGCAGTACTTC,CASSLSTGDEQYF
TRBJ1-1,TRBV19,.,.,TGTGCCAGTAGTATCTCCCTGGGGAACACTGAAGCTTTCTTT,CASSISLGNTEAFF
TRBJ2-1,TRBV12-5,TRBD2,.,TGTGCTAGTGGTTTCGGGGGGGCAGACAATGAGCAGTTCTTC,CASGFGGADNEQFF
TRBJ1-5,TRBV21-1,.,few,TGTGCCAGCAGCAAAGGTTATCAGCCCCAGCATTTT,CASSKGYQPQHF
TRBJ2-5,TRBV13,TRBD1,.,TGTGCCAGCAGTTGGGGGACAGGGGGCTCCCAAGAGACCCAGTACTTC,CASSWGTGGSQETQYF
TRBJ2-7,TRBV28,.,.,TGTGCCAGCAGTTTAAACGGAGAGCAGTACTTC,CASSLNGEQYF
TRBJ1-2,TRBV6-5,TRBD1,.,TGTGCCAGCAGTTTACCGGGACAGAGTATTTATGGCTACACCTTC,CASSLPGQSIYGYTF
TRBJ2-7,TRBV6-1,.,few,TGTGCCAGCGGGGCAGGGAGGGGGAACGAGCAGTACTTC,CASGAGRGNEQYF
TRBJ1-2,TRBV6-5,TRBD1,.,TGTGCCAGCAGTTTTACAGGGGATGGCTACACCTTC,CASSFTGDGYTF